These T cell receptor beta chains were read from a single sample in a study of vaccination and CD4 T cells after COVID-19. TCRdb redid the calling of the PCR reads with MiXCR, one entry per CDR3 protein. The table shows under 25,000 distinct CDR3 sequences, with 45% to 65% occurring only once. These receptors are not linked to any known antigen. The sequencing input was CD4+ T cells from blood, cultured in vitro. These TCRs come from a human donor who had recovered from COVID-19. The CDR3 runs from the conserved cysteine through the conserved F or W. A D gene is named only where the DNA matches it firmly. The size of a clone is reported for some rows only, either as once, few or many, or as a class for expanded clones.

J gene: TRBJ2-2; clone size: -; D gene: -; V gene: TRBV5-8; CDR3 DNA: TGTGCCAGCAGCTTGGGTAATGTTATTCCGGACACCGGGGAGCTGTTTTTT; CDR3 protein: CASSLGNVIPDTGELFF
J gene: TRBJ2-5; clone size: -; D gene: -; V gene: TRBV21-1; CDR3 DNA: TGTGCCAGCCGAAAGAACTCGGACAGCCAAGAGACCCAGTACTTC; CDR3 protein: CASRKNSDSQETQYF
J gene: TRBJ2-6; clone size: -; D gene: -; V gene: TRBV3-1; CDR3 DNA: TGTGCCAGCAGCCAAGCCCTGGGGACTGGGGCCAACGTCCTGACTTTC; CDR3 protein: CASSQALGTGANVLTF
J gene: TRBJ2-3; clone size: few; D gene: TRBD1; V gene: TRBV6-1; CDR3 DNA: TGTGCCAGCTCTTCGGACAGGGATGGAAATACGCAGTATTTT; CDR3 protein: CASSSDRDGNTQYF
J gene: TRBJ1-1; clone size: few; D gene: TRBD1; V gene: TRBV20-1; CDR3 DNA: TGCAGTGCTAGAGATCGGCAGGCAGGGGGAGTAAATGAAGCTTTCTTT; CDR3 protein: CSARDRQAGGVNEAFF
J gene: TRBJ2-3; clone size: few; D gene: TRBD2; V gene: TRBV20-1; CDR3 DNA: TGCAGTGCTAGCCCGCGGGAGACCGCCTACACAGATACGCAGTATTTT; CDR3 protein: CSASPRETAYTDTQYF
J gene: TRBJ1-2; clone size: -; D gene: TRBD1; V gene: TRBV2; CDR3 DNA: TGTGCCAGCGGATGGACAGGGGGAGGCTACACCTTC; CDR3 protein: CASGWTGGGYTF
J gene: TRBJ2-2; clone size: -; D gene: -; V gene: TRBV5-1; CDR3 DNA: TGCGCCAGCAACCAGAACACCGGGGAGCTGTTTTTT; CDR3 protein: CASNQNTGELFF
J gene: TRBJ2-3; clone size: few; D gene: -; V gene: TRBV6-1; CDR3 DNA: TGTGCCAGCAGTCGACTTATTCCCTCAGATACGCAGTATTTT; CDR3 protein: CASSRLIPSDTQYF
J gene: TRBJ2-1; clone size: once; D gene: TRBD2; V gene: TRBV10-1; CDR3 DNA: TGCGCCAGCAGTGAGTCGGGGGCTAGCGGGAGCAAAGGTTACAATGAGCAGTTCTTC; CDR3 protein: CASSESGASGSKGYNEQFF
J gene: TRBJ1-1; clone size: -; D gene: TRBD1; V gene: TRBV4-1; CDR3 DNA: TGCGCCAGCAGCCACCGGGGACAGGCGAAAACTGAAGCTTTCTTT; CDR3 protein: CASSHRGQAKTEAFF
J gene: TRBJ1-5; clone size: few; D gene: -; V gene: TRBV18; CDR3 DNA: TGTGCCAGCTCACCAGGGGTTGGGGATAGCAATCAGCCCCAGCATTTT; CDR3 protein: CASSPGVGDSNQPQHF
J gene: TRBJ1-4; clone size: -; D gene: -; V gene: TRBV20-1; CDR3 DNA: TGCAGTCCTTTGGTAGGGGATGAAAAACTGTTTTTT; CDR3 protein: CSPLVGDEKLFF